One and the same sample provided the 24 T cell receptor beta chains below, sequenced in a study of control samples from healthy donors and cancer patients. Measured with immunoSEQ multiplex PCR; TCRdb has only the in-frame clones, and not every one. Of around 180,000 clones in the sample, 91% were seen once. The sequenced sample was blood. The receptors were sampled from a woman aged 40 to 49 in good health.

The chain employs TRBV19 and TRBJ2-3; D assignment may be TRBD1 or TRBD2 (5 bases each). Germline V gives CDR1 LNHDA, CDR2 SQIVND (reference sequence). The CDR3 sequence is 12 residues long. V lost 5 bases, J lost 11 bases, and 14 bases lay in between. CDR3 loop: CASSAEGPLQYF. CDR3 nucleotides: TGTGCCAGTAGTGCTGAGGGGCCCTTGCAGTATTTT.

The chain couples TRBV19 to TRBJ1-2; 8 bases align to TRBD1. The CDR3 has 15 amino acids. CDR1 and CDR2 (germline): LNHDA, SQIVND (reference sequence). V gave up 9 bases and J gave up 4 bases; unmatched junction bases: 13. The CDR3 is CASHLPGQGGYGYTF. The CDR3 nucleotides are TGTGCCAGCCACTTACCTGGACAGGGTGGCTATGGCTACACCTTC.

This chain connects TRBV7-3 to TRBJ1-2; perhaps TRBD1 as D (5 bases). The CDR3 contains 17 residues. The V gene lost 1 base and the J gene lost 8 bases, with 23 bases spanning the gap. Germline CDR1 SGHTA, CDR2 FQGTGA. The CDR3 nucleotides read TGTGCCAGCAGCTTAAACCCAGGGCAGGGAATTCACTCGGGCTACACCTTC. This translates into CASSLNPGQGIHSGYTF.

The chain employs TRBV6-4 and TRBJ2-1; TRBD2 is a possible D gene (7 bases). With 3 bases removed from V and 4 bases from J, the gap between germline ends came to 13 bases. The germline V gene has CDR1 MRHNA and CDR2 SNTAGT. The CDR3 runs 15 residues. The CDR3 spells CASSEIRGAYNEQFF. CDR3 DNA sequence: TGTGCCAGCAGTGAGATCCGGGGGGCTTACAATGAGCAGTTCTTC.

The CDR3 nucleotides are TGTGCCACCAGCAGAGATTCAGGGGGAGTTTTGAACACTGAAGCTTTCTTT. This sequence encodes CATSRDSGGVLNTEAFF. V usage is TRBV15 and J usage is TRBJ1-1; 7 bases are a match to TRBD1. This CDR3 spans 17 amino acids. Trimming took 0 bases from V and 0 from J; bases not matched to a gene: 7. Per germline, CDR1 LNHNV and CDR2 YYDKDF (reference sequence).

CDR3 in DNA: TGCAGCAATCGGAGGGCCGGCTCGGACACTGAAGCTTTCTTT. Translation gives CSNRRAGSDTEAFF. The chain carries TRBV29-1 and TRBJ1-1, with D uncertain. The CDR3 consists of 14 residues. The germline gives CDR1 SQVTM, CDR2 ANQGSEA. Trimming took off 8 bases at V and 3 bases at J, with 19 bases between the two ends.

This sequence joins TRBV6-6 and TRBJ1-2, with 7 nucleotides matching TRBD1. The germline gives CDR1 MNHNY, CDR2 SVGAGI (reference sequence). The ends lost 5 bases at V and 8 bases at J; junction bases unmatched: 5. This CDR3 has 12 residues. The CDR3 bases are TGTGCCAGCAGTCCGACAGGGATAGGCTACACCTTC. Residues: CASSPTGIGYTF.

V and J are TRBV5-1 and TRBJ1-3; TRBD1 might be the D (5 bases). The length of the CDR3 is 15 residues. Germline V gene data show CDR1 as SGHRS and CDR2 as YFSETQ. The V and J ends lost 2 bases and 2 bases respectively, with 11 bases between them. Here the CDR3 DNA reads TGCGCCAGCAGCTTCGACATAGGGGCTGGAAACACCATATATTTT. Protein product: CASSFDIGAGNTIYF.

The V and J genes are TRBV5-1 and TRBJ1-1, with 8 bases aligning to TRBD1. This CDR3 comprises 15 residues. The germline V gene has CDR1 SGHRS and CDR2 YFSETQ. J lost 0 bases, V lost 4 bases, and 5 bases had no gene match. The CDR3 reads CASSPGQGLNTEAFF. The DNA of the CDR3 is TGCGCCAGCAGCCCTGGACAGGGTTTGAACACTGAAGCTTTCTTT. The full variable domain, completed using reference TRBV5-1 and TRBJ1-1, is KAGVTQTPRYLIKTRGQQVTLSCSPISGHRSVSWYQQTPGQGLQFLFEYFSETQRNKGNFPGRFSGRQFSNSRSEMNVSTLELGDSALYLCASSPGQGLNTEAFFGQGTRLTVV.

A single count supports this clone. This chain connects TRBV7-3 to TRBJ2-1; TRBD2 matches 9 bases. Germline values: CDR1 SGHTA, CDR2 FQGTGA. This CDR3 is built from 16 residues. Trimming removed 1 base from V and 7 bases from J; junction bases left unmatched: 8. Here the CDR3 DNA reads TGTGCCAGCAGCTTAAATCGCGGGGGGGCGCTGAATGAGCAGTTCTTC. It is translated as CASSLNRGGALNEQFF.

This clone has just a few counts. The genes are TRBV7-6 and TRBJ1-2, with 11 nucleotides matching TRBD1. This CDR3 region has 15 residues. The germline V gene has CDR1 SGHVS and CDR2 FNYEAQ. V lost 5 bases, J lost 7 bases, and 9 bases stayed unmatched. CDR3 nucleotides: TGTGCCAGCAGCGGTAGGACAGGGGGCGTAGGTGGCTACACCTTC. Translated: CASSGRTGGVGGYTF.

The chain is built from TRBV20-1 and TRBJ1-2; a possible D gene is TRBD1 (6 bases). CDR1 is DFQATT, CDR2 SNEGSKA, per germline (reference sequence). Trimming took 7 bases from V and 7 from J, leaving 13 bases between them. The CDR3 loop spans 11 amino acids. The DNA of the CDR3 is TGCAGTGTCCCGGGGGGCGGTGGCTACACCTTC. Translated, it gives CSVPGGGGYTF.

V and J are TRBV7-9 and TRBJ1-5; no firm D call. CDR3 length: 15 amino acids. The germline V gene has CDR1 SEHNR and CDR2 FQNEAQ (reference sequence). Trimming removed 1 base from V and 4 bases from J, with 11 bases in between. CDR3 in amino acids: CASSLGRGWNQPQHF. CDR3 DNA sequence: TGTGCCAGCAGCTTAGGACGGGGATGGAATCAGCCCCAGCATTTT.

The chain recombines TRBV2 with TRBJ1-2, with 7 bases matching TRBD1. V lost 6 bases to trimming and J lost 6 bases; unmatched junction nucleotides: 10. The CDR3 is 14 amino acids. Germline V lookup: CDR1 SNHLY, CDR2 FYNNEI. In nucleotides, the CDR3 is TGTGCCAGCAGCCTACAGGGGTCTGAGGATGGCTACACCTTC. Translating gives CASSLQGSEDGYTF.

The table lists this clone with a count of one. The chain carries TRBV2 and TRBJ1-3; unclear D gene. Trimming shortened V by 11 bases and J by 1 base, and 12 bases separated the two germline ends. Germline CDR1 is SNHLY and CDR2 is FYNNEI. The CDR3 totals 13 residues. This CDR3 reads CAGSQSSGNTIYF. The CDR3 nucleotides read TGTGCCGGATCCCAATCTTCTGGAAACACCATATATTTT.

J is TRBJ2-3 and V is TRBV6-1; D gene uncertain. CDR3 length: 14 amino acids. Trimming cost V 2 bases and J 0 bases, with 6 bases left between them. Germline V lookup: CDR1 MNHNS, CDR2 SASEGT. CDR3 in DNA: TGTGCCAGCAGTGAAAGGCCTAGCACAGATACGCAGTATTTT. It encodes CASSERPSTDTQYF.

V is TRBV27 and J is TRBJ1-5; D unclear. Trimming pared 5 bases from V and 4 bases from J, leaving 12 bases between. CDR1 MNHEY and CDR2 SMNVEV come from the germline V gene (reference sequence). The CDR3 consists of 14 residues. The CDR3 bases are TGTGCCAGCAGTAGAGGTTTGGGGAATCAGCCCCAGCATTTT. It codes for CASSRGLGNQPQHF.

The rearrangement uses TRBV3-1 (or the pseudogene TRBV3-2) and TRBJ1-3; possible D gene TRBD1, 5 bases. CDR3 length: 18 residues. Germline V gene lookup returns CDR1 LGHDT and CDR2 YNNKEL (reference sequence). Trimming removed 4 bases from V and 0 bases from J, with 19 bases in between. CDR3 region: CASSRLSSGTDSGNTIYF. CDR3 DNA: TGTGCCAGCAGCCGTCTCAGCTCCGGGACGGACTCTGGAAACACCATATATTTT.

This clone was found a few times. The chain couples TRBV7-2 to TRBJ1-2; D remains unclear. Germline V gives CDR1 SGHTA, CDR2 FQGNSA. This CDR3 is 14 amino acids long. The ends were cut back, 4 bases at V and 8 bases at J, with 17 bases in the middle. The CDR3 region has the DNA TGTGCCAGCAGCTATGACCCGGGATCGAGCGGCTACACCTTC. Translated: CASSYDPGSSGYTF.

The CDR3, as DNA: TGTGCCATCAGCCACGACAGGGATGAGCAGTTCTTC. This gives the protein CAISHDRDEQFF. This chain connects TRBV10-3 to TRBJ2-1; 7 positions agree with TRBD1. This CDR3 has 12 amino acids. V gave up 6 bases and J gave up 8 bases; unmatched junction bases: 4. Germline CDR1 ENHRY, CDR2 SYGVKD.

Remarks on this clone: The junction differs from germline at one of its ends, possibly a read error. V and J are TRBV18 and TRBJ1-1; D is unclear. This CDR3 is 15 amino acids long. The germline V gene encodes CDR1 KGHSH and CDR2 LQKENI. The CDR3 DNA is TGTGCCAGCTCATCACCGCTAGGCGTGGTGACTGAAGCTTTCTTT. Translated, it gives CASSSPLGVVTEAFF.

The chain uses TRBV6-6 and TRBJ1-6, with D possibly being TRBD1 (5 bases). The V gene's germline CDR1 is MNHNY and CDR2 SVGAGI (reference sequence). Trimming took 6 bases from V and 8 from J, leaving 14 bases between them. The CDR3 has 14 amino acids. The CDR3 sequence: CASRGAVVDSPLHF. CDR3 in DNA: TGTGCCAGCAGAGGGGCGGTGGTGGATTCACCCCTCCACTTT.

The chain combines TRBV20-1 with TRBJ1-1; D is ambiguous. CDR1 is DFQATT, CDR2 SNEGSKA, per germline (reference sequence). This CDR3 region has 10 residues. V dropped 1 base and J dropped 5 bases, with 2 bases sitting between them. The CDR3 loop reads CSARVTEAFF. CDR3 in DNA: TGCAGTGCTAGAGTTACTGAAGCTTTCTTT.

The chain has TRBV27 and TRBJ1-1, with D possibly TRBD1 on 5 matching bases. This CDR3 comprises 13 residues. Germline V CDR1 and CDR2: MNHEY, SMNVEV (reference sequence). The V end lost 6 bases, the J end lost 0 bases, and 8 bases lay between the germline ends. Written as DNA, the CDR3 is TGTGCCAGCAGGGGGACGGTGAACACTGAAGCTTTCTTT. Residues: CASRGTVNTEAFF.